This T cell receptor beta chain appears in the sequencing data of a study of graft-versus-host responses after intestinal transplantation. On the study more broadly: After anti-thymocyte globulin induction, recipients took tacrolimus and steroids for two to three years.

The CDR3 length is 17 residues. With 0 bases clipped from V and 2 bases from J, the junction kept 6 bases outside the gene matches. Germline V CDR1 and CDR2: SGHRS, YFSETQ. This clone turned up a few times. The authors plated around 200,000 CFSE-labeled responder cells with around 200,000 irradiated, violet-dye-labeled stimulator cells. Notes on the study in general: Subjects displaying graft-donor T cell macrochimerism possessed elevated graft-versus-host to host-versus-graft clonal ratios inside allografts. Peak levels of circulating GvH clones tracked with early post-transplant HvG declines.

Generated by immunoSEQ multiplex PCR, the TCRdb table keeps only in-frame clones and is missing some. The table lists 20,000 to 25,000 clones, approximately 40% of them singletons. This sequence joins TRBV5-1 and TRBJ2-1; 9 bases are a match to TRBD2. The source material was alloreactive CD8+ T cells from a mixed lymphocyte reaction culture, sampled before intestinal transplant. Noted subset: CFSE-low proliferating T cells sorted from roughly six-day pre-transplant mixed lymphocyte reaction (GvH or HvG direction). The sequence derives from a human patient who received an intestinal transplant. CDR3 region: CASSLGSSGTPYNEQFF. The CDR3 DNA reads TGCGCCAGCAGCTTGGGATCTAGCGGGACCCCCTACAATGAGCAGTTCTTC.